The subject of this entry is one T cell receptor (beta chain). As yet, its antigen is unknown. PCR employed 60 Vbeta and 13 Jbeta primers. Data came from immunoSEQ multiplex PCR; TCRdb stores just in-frame clones and leaves some out. This sample yields about 160,000 clones, of which less than 80% are seen a single time; around 4% belongs to the top ten. CDR3 length: 15 residues. V was clipped by 3 bases and J by 5 bases, with 13 bases between them. Looked up from germline, CDR1 is KGHSH and CDR2 is LQKENI. These data originate in a study of cytomegalovirus exposure and HLA in healthy donors. The wider study: There were about 85 million unique TCRs (from HLA-typed donors) in an early data release. In terms of ancestry, the Caucasian-associated cluster contained 75% to 85% of the approximately 420 genotyped donors. Study conclusions and caveats: It emerged from a later analysis that several of the most significant clusters appeared to be linked to common viral pathogens.

Sequenced input: PBMCs. The chain uses TRBV18 and TRBJ2-2; tentatively, D is TRBD1 (6 bases). The TCR originated in a middle-aged man in good health and CMV-seronegative. CDR3 DNA: TGTGCCAGCTCACCGCCGGCAAGGGGGACCGGGGAGCTGTTTTTT. It codes for CASSPPARGTGELFF.